Listed below are T cell receptor beta chains from one sample, sequenced in a study of blood T cell repertoires in COVID-19. Using immunoSEQ multiplex PCR, the repertoire was profiled, and TCRdb retains in-frame clones only, with some absent. The data show around 200,000 clones, roughly nine tenths seen once. What was sequenced was peripheral blood. The source is a woman aged 50 to 60 with acute or convalescent COVID-19. CDR3s include the opening cysteine and the closing phenylalanine or tryptophan. A D gene is named only where the DNA matches it firmly. Size tells how often a clone was seen (once, few, many) or the class of an expanded clone, and some rows leave it out.

D gene: -; J gene: TRBJ1-3; clone size: -; V gene: TRBV19; CDR3 protein: CASSIQGASSGNTIYF; CDR3 DNA: TGTGCCAGTAGTATCCAGGGCGCCTCCTCTGGAAACACCATATATTTT
D gene: TRBD2; J gene: TRBJ2-7; clone size: -; V gene: TRBV2; CDR3 protein: CASSLGTSGPYEQYF; CDR3 DNA: TGTGCCAGCAGTCTGGGGACTAGCGGTCCCTACGAGCAGTACTTC
D gene: TRBD1; J gene: TRBJ2-7; clone size: -; V gene: TRBV11-3; CDR3 protein: CASSLDGNRGREQYF; CDR3 DNA: TGTGCCAGCAGCTTAGATGGAAACAGGGGTAGGGAGCAGTACTTC
D gene: TRBD2; J gene: TRBJ2-5; clone size: -; V gene: TRBV7-9; CDR3 protein: CASSLALGRAGETQYF; CDR3 DNA: TGTGCCAGCAGCTTAGCTCTCGGGAGGGCCGGGGAGACCCAGTACTTC
D gene: -; J gene: TRBJ2-2; clone size: -; V gene: TRBV6-6; CDR3 protein: CASKRRLVDTGELFF; CDR3 DNA: TGTGCCAGCAAAAGGAGACTAGTGGACACCGGGGAGCTGTTTTTT
D gene: -; J gene: TRBJ2-1; clone size: -; V gene: TRBV19; CDR3 protein: CASSIGLENEQFF; CDR3 DNA: TGTGCCAGTAGTATAGGACTAGAGAATGAGCAGTTCTTC
D gene: TRBD1; J gene: TRBJ1-1; clone size: -; V gene: TRBV7-9; CDR3 protein: CASRRGTGDLMNTEAFF; CDR3 DNA: TGTGCCAGCAGGCGAGGGACAGGGGATCTCATGAACACTGAAGCTTTCTTT
D gene: -; J gene: TRBJ2-3; clone size: -; V gene: TRBV7-9; CDR3 protein: CASSEDTQYF; CDR3 DNA: TGTGCCAGCAGTGAGGATACGCAGTATTTT
D gene: -; J gene: TRBJ2-5; clone size: -; V gene: TRBV5-5; CDR3 protein: CASRYSEETQYF; CDR3 DNA: TGTGCCAGCAGATATTCCGAGGAGACCCAGTACTTC
D gene: -; J gene: TRBJ1-1; clone size: few; V gene: TRBV5-4; CDR3 protein: CASSLGVEAFF; CDR3 DNA: TGTGCCAGCAGCTTGGGAGTTGAAGCTTTCTTT
D gene: TRBD2; J gene: TRBJ2-7; clone size: once; V gene: TRBV7-9; CDR3 protein: CASSSKAGAYEQYF; CDR3 DNA: TGTGCCAGCAGCTCCAAAGCGGGAGCCTACGAGCAGTACTTC
D gene: -; J gene: TRBJ1-2; clone size: -; V gene: TRBV19; CDR3 protein: CASSIDANYGYTF; CDR3 DNA: TGTGCCAGTAGTATAGACGCTAACTATGGCTACACCTTC
D gene: TRBD1; J gene: TRBJ1-4; clone size: -; V gene: TRBV7-2; CDR3 protein: CASSSTGGFNEKLFF; CDR3 DNA: TGTGCCAGCAGCAGCACAGGGGGTTTTAATGAAAAACTGTTTTTT
D gene: -; J gene: TRBJ1-1; clone size: -; V gene: TRBV29-1; CDR3 protein: CSVEDRVEAFF; CDR3 DNA: TGCAGCGTTGAAGATCGGGTTGAAGCTTTCTTT
D gene: -; J gene: TRBJ1-4; clone size: -; V gene: TRBV28; CDR3 protein: CASSSAANEKLFF; CDR3 DNA: TGTGCCAGCAGTTCAGCGGCTAATGAAAAACTGTTTTTT
D gene: -; J gene: TRBJ1-1; clone size: few; V gene: TRBV5-8; CDR3 protein: CASSPGTTMNTEAFF; CDR3 DNA: TGTGCCAGTTCCCCAGGGACAACGATGAACACTGAAGCTTTCTTT
D gene: -; J gene: TRBJ1-1; clone size: few; V gene: TRBV7-2; CDR3 protein: CASRPAGDHTEAFF; CDR3 DNA: TGTGCCAGCAGACCCGCAGGGGATCACACTGAAGCTTTCTTT
D gene: TRBD1; J gene: TRBJ2-2; clone size: -; V gene: TRBV6-5; CDR3 protein: CASSYETGGRRGELFF; CDR3 DNA: TGTGCCAGCAGTTACGAGACAGGGGGCCGGAGGGGGGAGCTGTTTTTT
D gene: TRBD2; J gene: TRBJ2-5; clone size: -; V gene: TRBV27; CDR3 protein: CASSSGTSGQETQYF; CDR3 DNA: TGTGCCAGCAGTTCGGGGACTAGCGGTCAAGAGACCCAGTACTTC
D gene: TRBD1; J gene: TRBJ2-1; clone size: -; V gene: TRBV19; CDR3 protein: CASNPTGGPPNEQFF; CDR3 DNA: TGTGCCAGTAATCCTACAGGGGGGCCCCCCAATGAGCAGTTCTTC
D gene: TRBD2; J gene: TRBJ2-1; clone size: -; V gene: TRBV6-4; CDR3 protein: CASSASGGIQFF; CDR3 DNA: TGTGCCAGCAGTGCTAGCGGGGGGATACAGTTCTTC
D gene: TRBD1; J gene: TRBJ2-2; clone size: -; V gene: TRBV24-1; CDR3 protein: CATRPGGADTGELFF; CDR3 DNA: TGTGCCACCAGACCAGGGGGCGCCGACACCGGGGAGCTGTTTTTT
D gene: TRBD1; J gene: TRBJ1-4; clone size: -; V gene: TRBV10-2; CDR3 protein: CASRGTGNEKLFF; CDR3 DNA: TGCGCCAGCAGAGGGACAGGGAATGAAAAACTGTTTTTT
D gene: -; J gene: TRBJ2-7; clone size: -; V gene: TRBV12-5; CDR3 protein: CASGLGQALSSYEQYF; CDR3 DNA: TGTGCTAGTGGTTTGGGCCAGGCCCTTAGCTCCTACGAGCAGTACTTC
D gene: TRBD1; J gene: TRBJ2-1; clone size: -; V gene: TRBV5-6; CDR3 protein: CASSWTGGGEQFF; CDR3 DNA: TGTGCCAGCAGCTGGACAGGGGGAGGGGAGCAGTTCTTC
D gene: TRBD1; J gene: TRBJ1-1; clone size: -; V gene: TRBV18; CDR3 protein: CASSGQDANTEAFF; CDR3 DNA: TGTGCCAGCTCAGGACAGGATGCTAACACTGAAGCTTTCTTT
D gene: -; J gene: TRBJ1-1; clone size: -; V gene: TRBV6-5; CDR3 protein: CASSPVQLGTEAFF; CDR3 DNA: TGTGCCAGCAGCCCGGTACAACTCGGGACTGAAGCTTTCTTT
D gene: TRBD2; J gene: TRBJ2-7; clone size: once; V gene: TRBV7-2; CDR3 protein: CASSPRGGSSYEQYF; CDR3 DNA: TGTGCCAGCAGCCCACGCGGGGGTTCCTCCTACGAGCAGTACTTC
D gene: TRBD1; J gene: TRBJ1-1; clone size: -; V gene: TRBV11-2; CDR3 protein: CASGQGVPAEAFF; CDR3 DNA: TGTGCCAGCGGACAGGGGGTGCCCGCTGAAGCTTTCTTT
D gene: TRBD1; J gene: TRBJ2-3; clone size: -; V gene: TRBV9; CDR3 protein: CASSAESDRGTDTQYF; CDR3 DNA: TGTGCCAGCAGCGCCGAATCAGACAGGGGGACAGATACGCAGTATTTT
D gene: -; J gene: TRBJ2-2; clone size: -; V gene: TRBV30; CDR3 protein: CAWGVRGELFF; CDR3 DNA: TGTGCCTGGGGGGTTCGGGGGGAGCTGTTTTTT
D gene: -; J gene: TRBJ2-2; clone size: -; V gene: TRBV11-3; CDR3 protein: CASSLQGRGTGELFF; CDR3 DNA: TGTGCCAGCAGCTTACAGGGGCGAGGCACCGGGGAGCTGTTTTTT
D gene: -; J gene: TRBJ2-3; clone size: -; V gene: TRBV3-1/TRBV3-2; CDR3 protein: CASSQALPDTQYF; CDR3 DNA: TGTGCCAGCAGCCAAGCGCTACCTGATACGCAGTATTTT
D gene: TRBD2; J gene: TRBJ2-2; clone size: -; V gene: TRBV19; CDR3 protein: CASRVRGGLGELFF; CDR3 DNA: TGTGCCAGTAGGGTCCGGGGGGGGCTCGGGGAGCTGTTTTTT
D gene: -; J gene: TRBJ1-1; clone size: -; V gene: TRBV10-3; CDR3 protein: CANSGQMNTEAFF; CDR3 DNA: TGTGCCAACTCTGGACAGATGAACACTGAAGCTTTCTTT